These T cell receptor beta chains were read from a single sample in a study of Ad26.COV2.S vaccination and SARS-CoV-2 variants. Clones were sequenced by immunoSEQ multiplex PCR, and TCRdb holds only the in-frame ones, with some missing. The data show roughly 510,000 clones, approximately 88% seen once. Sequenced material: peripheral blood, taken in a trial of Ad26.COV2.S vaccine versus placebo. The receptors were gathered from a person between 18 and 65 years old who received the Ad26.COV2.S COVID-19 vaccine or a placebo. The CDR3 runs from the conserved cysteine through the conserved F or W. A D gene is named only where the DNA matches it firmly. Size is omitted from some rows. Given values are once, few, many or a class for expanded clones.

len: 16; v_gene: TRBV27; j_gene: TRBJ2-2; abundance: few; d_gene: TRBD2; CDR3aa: CASSLAGGWGTGELFF; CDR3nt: TGTGCCAGCAGTTTAGCGGGAGGTTGGGGCACCGGGGAGCTGTTTTTT
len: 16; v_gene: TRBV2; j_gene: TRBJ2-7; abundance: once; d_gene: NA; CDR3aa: CASSEEKGELRYEQYF; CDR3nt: TGTGCCAGCAGTGAGGAGAAAGGGGAACTCCGCTACGAGCAGTACTTC
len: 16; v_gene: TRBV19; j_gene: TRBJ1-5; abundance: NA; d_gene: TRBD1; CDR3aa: CASSKPTGTGSQPQHF; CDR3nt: TGTGCCAGTTCAAAACCCACCGGGACAGGGAGTCAGCCCCAGCATTTT
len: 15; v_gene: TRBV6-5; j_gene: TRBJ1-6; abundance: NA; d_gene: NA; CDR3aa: CASSYPAGARAPLHF; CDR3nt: TGTGCCAGCAGTTACCCCGCCGGCGCCAGGGCCCCCCTCCACTTT
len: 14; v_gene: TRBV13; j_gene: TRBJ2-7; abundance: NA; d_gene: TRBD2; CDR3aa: CASSYGREGQEQYF; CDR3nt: TGTGCCAGCAGCTATGGGCGGGAGGGTCAAGAGCAGTACTTC
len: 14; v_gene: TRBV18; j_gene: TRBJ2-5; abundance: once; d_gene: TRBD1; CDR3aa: CASSPRDREETQYF; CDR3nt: TGTGCCAGCTCACCCAGAGACAGGGAGGAGACCCAGTACTTC
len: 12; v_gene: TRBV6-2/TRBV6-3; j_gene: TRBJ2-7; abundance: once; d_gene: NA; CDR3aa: CASSTGSYEQYF; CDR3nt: TGTGCCAGCAGTACAGGAAGCTACGAGCAGTACTTC
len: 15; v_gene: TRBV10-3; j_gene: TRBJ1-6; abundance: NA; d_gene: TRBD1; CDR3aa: CAISPGQGVGSPLHF; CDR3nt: TGTGCCATCAGCCCTGGACAGGGGGTAGGCTCACCCCTCCACTTT
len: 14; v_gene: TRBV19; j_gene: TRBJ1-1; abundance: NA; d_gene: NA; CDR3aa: CASSANPQGAEAFF; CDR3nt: TGTGCCAGTAGTGCCAATCCCCAGGGCGCCGAAGCTTTCTTT
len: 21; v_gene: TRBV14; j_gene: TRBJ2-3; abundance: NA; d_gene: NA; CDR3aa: CASSQVSAGPPSGKSGDTQYF; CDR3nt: TGTGCCAGCAGCCAAGTTAGCGCGGGCCCCCCGTCCGGGAAGTCGGGAGATACGCAGTATTTT
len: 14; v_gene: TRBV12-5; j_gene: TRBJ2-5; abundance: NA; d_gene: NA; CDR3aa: CASGLASGGETQYF; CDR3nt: TGTGCTAGTGGTTTGGCGAGCGGCGGGGAGACCCAGTACTTC
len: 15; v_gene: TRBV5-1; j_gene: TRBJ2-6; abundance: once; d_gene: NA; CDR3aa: CASSRVLGGANVLTF; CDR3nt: TGCGCCAGCAGTCGGGTTCTCGGTGGGGCCAACGTCCTGACTTTC
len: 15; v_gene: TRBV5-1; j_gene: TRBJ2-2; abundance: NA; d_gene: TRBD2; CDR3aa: CASSPGLAKPGELFF; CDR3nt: TGCGCCAGCAGCCCGGGACTAGCGAAACCCGGGGAGCTGTTTTTT
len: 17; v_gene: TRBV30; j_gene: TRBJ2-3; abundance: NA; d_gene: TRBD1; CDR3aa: CAWSVRRQGAITDTQYF; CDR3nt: TGTGCCTGGAGTGTACGACGTCAGGGGGCTATTACAGATACGCAGTATTTT
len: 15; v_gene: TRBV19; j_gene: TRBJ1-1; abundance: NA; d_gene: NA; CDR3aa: CASSRRTTWSPEAFF; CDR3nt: TGTGCCAGTAGTAGGAGGACAACCTGGAGCCCTGAAGCTTTCTTT
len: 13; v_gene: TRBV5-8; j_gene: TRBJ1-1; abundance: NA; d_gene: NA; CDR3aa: CASSLTGSSEAFF; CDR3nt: TGTGCCAGCAGCTTAACCGGGTCCTCAGAAGCTTTCTTT
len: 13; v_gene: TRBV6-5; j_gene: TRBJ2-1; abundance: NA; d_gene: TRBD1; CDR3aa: CASSRDSPNEQFF; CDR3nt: TGTGCCAGCAGCCGGGACAGCCCCAATGAGCAGTTCTTC
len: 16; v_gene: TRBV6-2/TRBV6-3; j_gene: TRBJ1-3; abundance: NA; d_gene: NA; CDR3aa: CASSYSDGSSGNTIYF; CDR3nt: TGTGCCAGCAGTTACTCCGACGGCAGCTCTGGAAACACCATATATTTT
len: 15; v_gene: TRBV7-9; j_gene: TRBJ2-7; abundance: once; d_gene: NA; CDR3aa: CASSLVPMSSYEQYF; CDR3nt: TGTGCCAGCAGCTTAGTTCCGATGAGCTCCTACGAGCAGTACTTC
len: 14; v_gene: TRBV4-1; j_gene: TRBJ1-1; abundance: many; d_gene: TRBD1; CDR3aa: CASSLLTGGTEAFF; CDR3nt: TGCGCCAGCAGCCTGCTGACAGGGGGCACTGAAGCTTTCTTT
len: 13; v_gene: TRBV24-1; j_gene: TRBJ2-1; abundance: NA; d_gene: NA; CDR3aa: CATQLPLVNEQFF; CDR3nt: TGTGCCACCCAACTACCCCTGGTAAATGAGCAGTTCTTC
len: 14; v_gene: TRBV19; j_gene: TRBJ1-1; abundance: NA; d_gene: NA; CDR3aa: CAISRGAVGTEAFF; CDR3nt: TGTGCCATTTCCCGGGGGGCAGTGGGGACTGAAGCTTTCTTT
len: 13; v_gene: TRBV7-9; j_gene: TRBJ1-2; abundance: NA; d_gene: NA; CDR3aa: CASSFLGSLSYTF; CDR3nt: TGTGCCAGCAGCTTTTTAGGATCCTTGAGCTACACCTTC
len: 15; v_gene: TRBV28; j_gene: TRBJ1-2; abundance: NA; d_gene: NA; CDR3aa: CASSSRRAGRYGYTF; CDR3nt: TGTGCCAGCAGTTCTCGTCGGGCGGGACGCTATGGCTACACCTTC
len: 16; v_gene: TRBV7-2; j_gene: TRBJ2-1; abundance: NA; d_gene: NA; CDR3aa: CASSLQVTGSYNEQFF; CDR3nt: TGTGCCAGCAGCTTACAGGTTACGGGCTCCTACAATGAGCAGTTCTTC
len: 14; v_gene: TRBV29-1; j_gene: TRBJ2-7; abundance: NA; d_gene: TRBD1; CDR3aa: CSVDGTGDSYEQYF; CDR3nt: TGCAGCGTTGACGGGACAGGCGACTCCTACGAGCAGTACTTC
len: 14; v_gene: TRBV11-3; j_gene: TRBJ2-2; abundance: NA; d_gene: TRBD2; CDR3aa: CASSRTSLVGELFF; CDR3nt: TGTGCCAGCAGCCGGACTAGTTTGGTCGGGGAGCTGTTTTTT
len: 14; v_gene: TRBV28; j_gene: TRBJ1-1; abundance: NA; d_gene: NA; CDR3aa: CASRIGGMNTEAFF; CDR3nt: TGTGCCAGCAGAATAGGAGGGATGAACACTGAAGCTTTCTTT
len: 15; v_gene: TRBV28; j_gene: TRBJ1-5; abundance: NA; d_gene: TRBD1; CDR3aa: CASSSAGQGRQPQHF; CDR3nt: TGTGCCAGCAGTTCTGCGGGACAGGGGCGTCAGCCCCAGCATTTT
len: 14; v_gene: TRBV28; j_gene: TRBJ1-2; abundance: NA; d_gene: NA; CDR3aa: CASSLYSGVDGYTF; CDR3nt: TGTGCCAGCAGTTTATATTCCGGGGTAGACGGCTACACCTTC
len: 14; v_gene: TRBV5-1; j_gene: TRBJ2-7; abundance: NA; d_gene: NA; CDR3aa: CASSLARTLSEQYF; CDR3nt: TGCGCCAGCAGCTTGGCAAGGACCCTCTCGGAGCAGTACTTC
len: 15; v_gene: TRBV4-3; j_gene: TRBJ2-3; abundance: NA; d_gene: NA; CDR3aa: CASSQGEGSTDTQYF; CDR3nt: TGCGCCAGCAGCCAAGGCGAGGGTAGCACAGATACGCAGTATTTT
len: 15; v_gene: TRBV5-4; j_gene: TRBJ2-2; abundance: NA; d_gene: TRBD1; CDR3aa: CASSGQGARTGELFF; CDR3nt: TGTGCCAGCAGCGGACAGGGGGCTCGCACCGGGGAGCTGTTTTTT
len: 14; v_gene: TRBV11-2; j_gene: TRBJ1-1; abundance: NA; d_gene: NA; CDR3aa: CASRTTPGGIEAFF; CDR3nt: TGTGCCAGCAGAACCACGCCTGGGGGAATTGAAGCTTTCTTT
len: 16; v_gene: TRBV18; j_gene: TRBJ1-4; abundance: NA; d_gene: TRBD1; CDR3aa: CASSPGQGATNEKLFF; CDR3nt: TGTGCCAGCTCACCGGGACAGGGAGCAACTAATGAAAAACTGTTTTTT
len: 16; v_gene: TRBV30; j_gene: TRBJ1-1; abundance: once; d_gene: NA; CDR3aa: CAWSVSRGVRSTEAFF; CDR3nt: TGTGCCTGGAGTGTATCGCGAGGGGTTAGGAGCACTGAAGCTTTCTTT
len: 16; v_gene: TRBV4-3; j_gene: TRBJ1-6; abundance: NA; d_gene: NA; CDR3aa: CASSQDLTGSGSPLHF; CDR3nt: TGCGCCAGCAGCCAAGATTTAACAGGCTCAGGTTCACCCCTCCACTTT
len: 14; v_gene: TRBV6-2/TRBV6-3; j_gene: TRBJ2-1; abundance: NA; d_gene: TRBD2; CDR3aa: CASSSAAGGGEQFF; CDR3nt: TGTGCCAGCAGTTCCGCAGCGGGAGGCGGTGAGCAGTTCTTC
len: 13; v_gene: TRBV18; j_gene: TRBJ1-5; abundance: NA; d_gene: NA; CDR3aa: CASSPSRNQPQHF; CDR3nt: TGTGCCAGCTCACCAAGCCGGAATCAGCCCCAGCATTTT
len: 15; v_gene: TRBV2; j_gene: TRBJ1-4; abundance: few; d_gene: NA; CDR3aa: CASSDSSGRLEKLFF; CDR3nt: TGTGCCAGCAGTGACAGCTCAGGGCGCCTTGAAAAACTGTTTTTT
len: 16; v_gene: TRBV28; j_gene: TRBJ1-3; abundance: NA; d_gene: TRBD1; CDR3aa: CASRGQGGGSGNTIYF; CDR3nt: TGTGCCAGCAGGGGACAGGGGGGCGGCTCTGGAAACACCATATATTTT
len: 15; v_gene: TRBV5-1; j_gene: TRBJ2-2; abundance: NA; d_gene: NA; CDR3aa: CASSLATSNTGELFF; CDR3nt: TGCGCCAGCAGCTTGGCCACTAGTAACACCGGGGAGCTGTTTTTT
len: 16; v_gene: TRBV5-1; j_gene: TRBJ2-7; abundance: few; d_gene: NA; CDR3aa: CASSLAGGGAGNEQYF; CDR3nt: TGCGCCAGCAGCTTGGCCGGAGGGGGCGCCGGGAACGAGCAGTACTTC
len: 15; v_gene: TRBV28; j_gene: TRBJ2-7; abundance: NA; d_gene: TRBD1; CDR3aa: CASSLWGDRAYEQYF; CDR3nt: TGTGCCAGCAGTTTATGGGGGGACAGGGCCTACGAGCAGTACTTC
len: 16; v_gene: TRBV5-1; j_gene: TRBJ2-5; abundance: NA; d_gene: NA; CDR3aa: CASSQTDGARRETQYF; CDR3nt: TGCGCCAGCAGCCAAACCGACGGGGCCCGCCGGGAGACCCAGTACTTC
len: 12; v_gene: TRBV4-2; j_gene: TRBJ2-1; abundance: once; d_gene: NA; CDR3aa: CASSQASHEQFF; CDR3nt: TGTGCCAGCAGCCAAGCTTCGCATGAGCAGTTCTTC
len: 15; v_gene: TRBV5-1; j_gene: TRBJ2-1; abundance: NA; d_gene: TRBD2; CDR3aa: CASSVAGGLNNEQFF; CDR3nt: TGCGCCAGCAGCGTAGCGGGAGGGCTTAATAATGAGCAGTTCTTC
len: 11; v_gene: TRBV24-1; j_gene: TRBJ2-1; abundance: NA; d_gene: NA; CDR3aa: CATSRLDEQFF; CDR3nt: TGTGCCACCAGTAGGCTAGATGAGCAGTTCTTC
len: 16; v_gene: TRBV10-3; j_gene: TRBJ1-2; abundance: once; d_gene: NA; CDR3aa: CAISATKGGQGYGYTF; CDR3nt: TGTGCCATCAGTGCCACAAAGGGAGGGCAGGGCTATGGCTACACCTTC
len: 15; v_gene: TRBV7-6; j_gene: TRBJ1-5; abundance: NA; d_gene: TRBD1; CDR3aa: CASSPGQASNQPQHF; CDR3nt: TGTGCCAGCAGCCCCGGACAGGCCTCCAATCAGCCCCAGCATTTT